This is a list of T cell receptor beta chains from one sample in a study of blood T cell repertoires in COVID-19. Repertoires were generated with immunoSEQ multiplex PCR, while TCRdb's copy carries only in-frame clones and drops some. Among a few hundred thousand clones, 70% to 90% were seen once, and the ten largest hold 18%. The specimen sequenced was peripheral blood. The receptor set was obtained from a man aged 50 to 60 with COVID-19, enrolled during active disease. Both conserved end residues are part of each CDR3. The D gene is left open where the match is weak. Clone size, where shown, is once, few, many, or a class for clones that have expanded.

TRBJ2-2 NA TRBV18 NA CASSPREANTGELFF TGTGCCAGCTCACCGCGTGAGGCCAACACCGGGGAGCTGTTTTTT
TRBJ2-7 NA TRBV29-1 TRBD1 CSVTGGYEQYF TGCAGCGTTACAGGGGGTTACGAGCAGTACTTC
TRBJ2-1 NA TRBV5-1 NA CASSLRRSSYNEQFF TGCGCCAGCAGTCTGAGGCGGTCCTCCTACAATGAGCAGTTCTTC
TRBJ1-6 NA TRBV12-3/TRBV12-4 NA CASSEYQGSPLHF TGTGCCAGCAGTGAATACCAGGGTTCACCCCTCCACTTT
TRBJ2-5 once TRBV11-2 NA CASSLVGAFGGPPKTQYF TGTGCCAGCAGCTTAGTCGGCGCTTTTGGCGGGCCCCCGAAGACCCAGTACTTC
TRBJ2-5 NA TRBV7-2 TRBD2 CASSLVSSGSRETQYF TGTGCCAGCAGCTTAGTTTCTAGCGGGAGTAGGGAGACCCAGTACTTC
TRBJ2-1 NA TRBV13 TRBD1 CASSLSRDRVYFEQFF TGTGCCAGCAGCTTAAGCCGGGACAGGGTTTATTTTGAGCAGTTCTTC
TRBJ2-3 NA TRBV24-1 NA CATSDVGEGVDTQYF TGTGCCACCAGTGATGTTGGGGAGGGGGTGGATACGCAGTATTTT
TRBJ2-7 few TRBV11-2 TRBD2 CASSSLGGGTSSYEQYF TGTGCCAGCAGCTCCCTAGGGGGCGGGACTAGCAGTTACGAGCAGTACTTC
TRBJ2-2 NA TRBV10-2 TRBD1 CASTTGGENTGELFF TGCGCCAGCACGACAGGGGGCGAGAACACCGGGGAGCTGTTTTTT
TRBJ1-5 NA TRBV7-9 TRBD1 CASSRSEGAVNQPQHF TGTGCCAGCAGCCGCTCCGAGGGGGCCGTCAATCAGCCCCAGCATTTT
TRBJ2-1 NA TRBV6-5 NA CASSLTGYNEQFF TGTGCCAGCAGTCTTACAGGGTACAATGAGCAGTTCTTC
TRBJ2-5 NA TRBV18 TRBD1 CASSPLTGGKETQYF TGTGCCAGCTCACCATTGACAGGGGGTAAAGAGACCCAGTACTTC
TRBJ2-7 NA TRBV5-1 NA CASSLVTGSSYEQYF TGCGCCAGCAGCTTGGTTACAGGTTCTTCCTACGAGCAGTACTTC
TRBJ2-1 NA TRBV29-1 TRBD1 CTGGAGNEQFF TGCACAGGGGGCGCGGGCAATGAGCAGTTCTTC
TRBJ2-2 NA TRBV11-2 NA CASSPDFSGELFF TGTGCCAGCAGCCCCGACTTTTCCGGGGAGCTGTTTTTT
TRBJ2-7 few TRBV5-4 NA CASSLVSRSSYEQYF TGTGCCAGCAGCTTGGTTAGCCGGAGCTCCTACGAGCAGTACTTC
TRBJ2-7 NA TRBV18 TRBD2 CASSPRSGGAGEQYF TGTGCCAGCTCACCACGTAGCGGGGGGGCCGGGGAGCAGTACTTC
TRBJ2-3 NA TRBV5-1 NA CASQQGASTDTQYF TGCGCCAGTCAACAGGGCGCTAGCACAGATACGCAGTATTTT
TRBJ2-1 NA TRBV7-8 TRBD1 CASSSGQGEDEQFF TGTGCCAGCAGCTCGGGACAGGGGGAGGATGAGCAGTTCTTC